The next 2 T cell receptor beta chains were all read from a single sample in a study of shared clonotypes between healthy human individuals. Repertoires were generated with immunoSEQ multiplex PCR, while TCRdb's copy carries only in-frame clones and drops some. Seen here are roughly 2.2 million clones, approximately 90% observed once, and the top ten hold around 0.4%. The specimen sequenced was naive CD4+ T cells from PBMCs. Subset indicated: CD45RA+ positively selected. The receptors were gathered from a man younger than 35 in good health. Some clones in this sample may be carry-over from other donors' samples.

The chain combines TRBV9 with TRBJ2-1; the match to TRBD2 covers 16 bases. The CDR3 has 16 residues. The V and J ends lost 5 bases and 10 bases, in that order; junction bases with no gene match: 9. Looked up from germline, CDR1 is SGDLS and CDR2 is YYNGEE. The CDR3 nucleotides read TGTGCCAGCAGTGAGACCGGGACTAGCGGGAGGGTGGAGCAGTTCTTC. Its protein product is CASSETGTSGRVEQFF.

The rearrangement links TRBV18 to TRBJ2-1; TRBD1 agrees at 8 bases. This CDR3 has 15 residues. V gave up 3 bases and J gave up 5 bases; unmatched junction bases: 6. Germline CDR1 is KGHSH and CDR2 is LQKENI. CDR3 sequence reads: CASSPRTGWDNEQFF. The CDR3 bases are TGTGCCAGCTCACCCCGGACAGGGTGGGACAATGAGCAGTTCTTC.